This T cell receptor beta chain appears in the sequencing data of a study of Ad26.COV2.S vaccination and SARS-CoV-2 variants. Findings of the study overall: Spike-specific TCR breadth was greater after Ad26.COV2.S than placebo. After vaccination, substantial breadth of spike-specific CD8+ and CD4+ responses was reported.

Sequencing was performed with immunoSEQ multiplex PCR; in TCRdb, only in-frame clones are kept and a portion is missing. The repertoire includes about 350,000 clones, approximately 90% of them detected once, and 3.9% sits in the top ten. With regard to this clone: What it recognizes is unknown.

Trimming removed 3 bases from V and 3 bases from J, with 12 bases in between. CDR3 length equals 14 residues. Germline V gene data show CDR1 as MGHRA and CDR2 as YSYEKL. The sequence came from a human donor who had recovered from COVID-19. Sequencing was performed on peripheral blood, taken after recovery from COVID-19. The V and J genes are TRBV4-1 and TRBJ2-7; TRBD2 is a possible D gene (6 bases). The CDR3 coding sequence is TGCGCCAGCAGCCATAATAGCGGCTTCTACGAGCAGTACTTC. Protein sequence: CASSHNSGFYEQYF.